What follows are 11 T cell receptor beta chains derived from one specimen sequenced in a study of blood T cell repertoires in COVID-19. Repertoires were generated with immunoSEQ multiplex PCR, while TCRdb's copy carries only in-frame clones and drops some. The repertoire consists of fewer than 350,000 clones, with around nine tenths occurring once and the leading ten covering around 6.8%. The sequencing sample was made of peripheral blood. The source is a young woman with COVID-19, enrolled during active disease.

The chain has TRBV5-1 and TRBJ2-7; TRBD1 is a possible D gene (6 bases). V shed 1 base and J shed 2 bases, with 16 bases lying between them. The CDR3 totals 16 residues. Germline CDR1 and CDR2: SGHRS and YFSETQ. As DNA, the CDR3 is TGCGCCAGCAGCTTGCAGATATTACAGGGACCCTACGAGCAGTACTTC. Its translation is CASSLQILQGPYEQYF.

Many counts were recorded for this clone. The chain links TRBV3-1 (or the pseudogene TRBV3-2) to TRBJ1-5; 8 bases are shared with TRBD1. Germline-derived CDR1 and CDR2 are LGHDT and YNNKEL (reference sequence). Losses at the gene ends were 4 bases for V and 6 bases for J; bases not matched to a gene: 8. This CDR3 has 15 residues. For the CDR3, the DNA is TGTGCCAGCAGCCCCGGACAGGGAATAGGTCAGCCCCAGCATTTT. It translates to CASSPGQGIGQPQHF.

This clone was seen just once. The CDR3 sequence is CAISVGGDTEAFF. The CDR3 DNA follows: TGTGCCATCAGTGTCGGGGGAGACACTGAAGCTTTCTTT. This chain uses TRBV10-3 with TRBJ1-1; weak D call: TRBD1 (5 bases). The length of the CDR3 is 13 residues. CDR1 is ENHRY and CDR2 is SYGVKD in the germline V gene. The germline V and J ends were trimmed by 4 bases and 3 bases, with 9 bases remaining between them.

V and J are TRBV18 and TRBJ2-2, with unresolved D. Trimming shortened V by 4 bases and J by 7 bases, and 13 bases separated the two germline ends. CDR1 and CDR2 from the germline V gene are KGHSH and LQKENI. The CDR3 covers 14 residues. This chain's CDR3 is CASSQQRFGGELFF. The CDR3 DNA is TGTGCCAGCTCACAGCAGAGGTTCGGCGGGGAGCTGTTTTTT.

This clone was observed a few times. The V and J genes are TRBV18 and TRBJ1-1; 7 nucleotides agree with TRBD1. V lost 4 bases, J lost 3 bases, and 8 bases stayed unmatched. This CDR3 comprises 15 residues. CDR1 KGHSH and CDR2 LQKENI come from the germline V gene. The DNA for the CDR3 is TGTGCCAGCTCACTTTCGACAGGGCGGGACACTGAAGCTTTCTTT. This encodes CASSLSTGRDTEAFF.

The gene calls are TRBV6-6 and TRBJ2-1, with 9 bases fitting TRBD1. Germline-derived CDR1 and CDR2 are MNHNY and SVGAGI (reference sequence). Germline trimming cut 2 bases from V and 5 bases from J; bases unmatched to any gene: 7. The CDR3 runs to 16 residues. DNA of the CDR3: TGTGCCAGCAGTTACCCGGGACAGGGTTGGAACAATGAGCAGTTCTTC. It yields the protein CASSYPGQGWNNEQFF.

Points on this clone: One end of the junction fails to match germline, which may point to a read error. The J gene is TRBJ1-1, the V gene TRBV7-7; D might be TRBD1 (6 bases). The germline V gene encodes CDR1 SSHAT and CDR2 FNYEAQ (reference sequence). There are 15 residues in the CDR3. The CDR3 here is CASSPPRGPNTEAFF. The CDR3 nucleotides read TGTGCTAGCAGCCCACCGCGGGGGCCGAACACTGAAGCTTTCTTT.

V is TRBV15 and J is TRBJ2-5; 9 nucleotides agree with TRBD1. Losses at the gene ends were 0 bases for V and 3 bases for J; bases not matched to a gene: 2. Germline lookup yields CDR1 LNHNV and CDR2 YYDKDF (reference sequence). CDR3 size: 15 residues. The CDR3 sequence is CATSREGQGEETQYF. DNA for the CDR3: TGTGCCACCAGCAGAGAGGGACAGGGCGAAGAGACCCAGTACTTC.

The chain is built from TRBV4-3 and TRBJ2-7; TRBD2 is a possible D gene (6 bases). CDR1 is LGHNA and CDR2 is YSLEER in the germline V gene. The CDR3 has 16 residues. The V end was cut by 3 bases, the J end by 2 bases, with 17 bases between. This CDR3 is CASSHGRRTIPYEQYF. Here the CDR3 DNA reads TGCGCCAGCAGCCATGGCCGAAGGACTATCCCCTACGAGCAGTACTTC.

The genes are TRBV27 and TRBJ1-4; TRBD1 matches 7 bases. The CDR3 runs 15 residues. Per the germline V gene, CDR1 is MNHEY and CDR2 is SMNVEV (reference sequence). The trim removed 6 bases at V and 6 bases at J, leaving 10 bases unmatched. The CDR3 DNA is TGTGCCAGCAGAGGGGGCGGGGGGCGGTATGAAAAACTGTTTTTT. It codes for CASRGGGGRYEKLFF.

The gene calls are TRBV3-1 (or the pseudogene TRBV3-2) and TRBJ1-6, with D tentatively TRBD1 (5 bases). V was pared by 0 bases and J by 10 bases, with 7 bases between. The CDR3 runs 13 residues. The V gene's germline CDR1 is LGHDT and CDR2 YNNKEL (reference sequence). The chain's CDR3 is CASSQDRGSPLHF. The CDR3 bases are TGTGCCAGCAGCCAAGATAGGGGCTCACCCCTCCACTTT.